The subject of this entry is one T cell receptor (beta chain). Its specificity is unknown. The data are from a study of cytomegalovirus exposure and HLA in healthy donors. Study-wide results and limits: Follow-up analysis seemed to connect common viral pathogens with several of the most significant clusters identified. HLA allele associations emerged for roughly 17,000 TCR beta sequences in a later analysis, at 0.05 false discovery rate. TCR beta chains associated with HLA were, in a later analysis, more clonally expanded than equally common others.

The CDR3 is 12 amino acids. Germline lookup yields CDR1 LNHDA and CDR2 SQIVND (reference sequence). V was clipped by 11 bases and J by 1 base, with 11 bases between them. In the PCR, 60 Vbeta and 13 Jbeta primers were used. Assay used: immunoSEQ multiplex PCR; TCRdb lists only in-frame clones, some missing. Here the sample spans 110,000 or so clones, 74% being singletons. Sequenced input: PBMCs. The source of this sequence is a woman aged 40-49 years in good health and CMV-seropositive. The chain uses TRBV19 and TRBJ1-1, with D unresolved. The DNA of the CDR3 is TGTGCCTCGTGGCGGGGGAACACTGAAGCTTTCTTT. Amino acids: CASWRGNTEAFF.